The clone carrying this TCR beta chain was seen ten or more times. The read ends 3 residues shy of where the CDR3 ends; the end is completed using the germline J gene. These data originate in a study of T cell clonality in common variable immunodeficiency. Most patients and controls had Caucasian heritage. The assay was immunoSEQ multiplex PCR, and TCRdb's table has in-frame clones only and misses some. The sample includes more than 45,000 clones, none of them occurring once. This CDR3 comprises 13 residues. The V gene's germline CDR1 is SGHRS and CDR2 YFSETQ. Deletions cut 3 bases from V and 6 bases from J, with 9 bases between.

The chain links TRBV5-1 to TRBJ2-2, with D possibly being TRBD1 (5 bases). This TCR derives from a person aged 18 to 75 in good health. Specimen: peripheral blood mononuclear cells. CDR3 protein: CASSWRQPGELFF. The covered CDR3 bases are TGCGCCAGCAGCTGGAGACAGCCCGGGGAG.